This is a list of T cell receptor beta chains from one sample in a study of siplizumab effects on memory and regulatory T cells. The protocol was immunoSEQ multiplex PCR, while the TCRdb copy is restricted to in-frame clones and leaves out a portion. The sample contains some 97,000 clones, 85% to 95% of which appear only once. The sequencing input was Tregs sorted from blood. All receptors derive from a human donor in good health. Each CDR3 is given with its conserved first and last residue. A D gene is named only where the DNA matches it firmly. Rows give clone size only sometimes, using once, few, many, or a class for an expanded clone.

j_call clone_size v_call d_call cdr3_nt cdr3_aa
TRBJ2-2 once TRBV5-4 TRBD2 TGTGCCAGCAGCGGGGCGGTCCTAGCGGGAAAGGGCACCGGGGAGCTGTTTTTT CASSGAVLAGKGTGELFF
TRBJ1-5 - TRBV7-2 - TGTGCCAGCAGCTCCAACCAGCAGGCCCAGCATTTT CASSSNQQAQHF
TRBJ2-7 - TRBV7-9 - TGTGCCAGCAGCCCCGGGGGAGCGGCCTACGAGCAGTACTTC CASSPGGAAYEQYF
TRBJ1-6 - TRBV9 - TGTGCCAGCAGCGTAGAAGGGACACTCAATTCACCCCTCCACTTT CASSVEGTLNSPLHF
TRBJ2-1 - TRBV6-1 - TGTGCCAGCAATCCGGGAAACTCCTACAATGAGCAGTTCTTC CASNPGNSYNEQFF
TRBJ2-5 - TRBV11-3 TRBD2 TGTGCCAGCAGCTTAGGGACTAGTGGACAAGAGACCCAGTACTTC CASSLGTSGQETQYF
TRBJ1-1 - TRBV25-1 - TGTGCCAGCAGTGACACCTTCACTGAAGCTTTCTTT CASSDTFTEAFF
TRBJ1-2 - TRBV6-6 - TGTGCCAGCAGTTCCCCGGATCCCCCCTATGGCTACACCTTC CASSSPDPPYGYTF
TRBJ2-3 - TRBV27 - TGTGCCAGCACCAGACTAGGGACCACAGATACGCAGTATTTT CASTRLGTTDTQYF
TRBJ2-5 - TRBV15 - TGTGCCACCAGCACCCACCGGGGGGCGAGAGAGACCCAGTACTTC CATSTHRGARETQYF
TRBJ1-5 - TRBV18 TRBD1 TGTGCCAGCTCACTCGGGACAGAGGGGGACAATCAGCCCCAGCATTTT CASSLGTEGDNQPQHF
TRBJ1-2 - TRBV19 TRBD1 TGTGCCAGTAGTACACACAGGGGGAAGGGTGGCTACACCTTC CASSTHRGKGGYTF
TRBJ1-1 few TRBV7-9 - TGTGCCACAGCTTTTGGGGGACACCGGAACACTGAAGCTTTCTTT CATAFGGHRNTEAFF
TRBJ2-4 - TRBV30 - TGTGCCTGGAGTGAAGGACTGGTCAAAAACATTCAGTACTTC CAWSEGLVKNIQYF
TRBJ2-7 - TRBV11-2 TRBD1 TGTGCCAGCGGACAGGGAATTGTCAAGCAGTACTTC CASGQGIVKQYF
TRBJ1-2 - TRBV4-2 - TGTGCCAGCAGCCAAGATGGGGGGAGAGGCTACACCTTC CASSQDGGRGYTF
TRBJ2-7 - TRBV7-3 - TGTGCCAGCAGCCCCGGACCGGGTGGCGAGCAGTACTTC CASSPGPGGEQYF
TRBJ1-6 - TRBV11-3 TRBD1 TGTGCCAGCAGCCGGACAGGGGATTCACCCCTCCACTTT CASSRTGDSPLHF
TRBJ2-1 - TRBV30 - TGTGCCTCCCTAAGGGGGGGACACAATGAGCAGTTCTTC CASLRGGHNEQFF
TRBJ1-1 - TRBV5-1 - TGCGCCAGCAAAGGACAGCTTTACACTGAAGCTTTCTTT CASKGQLYTEAFF
TRBJ2-1 - TRBV18 - TGTGCCAGCTCACCACAAGTTGGCTACAATGAGCAGTTCTTC CASSPQVGYNEQFF
TRBJ2-1 - TRBV27 TRBD2 TGTGCCAGCGGGACTAGTGGGTCCAATGAGCAGTTCTTC CASGTSGSNEQFF
TRBJ2-5 - TRBV7-9 - TGTGCCAGCAGCTGGATAGAGGGAGGCGAGGAGACCCAGTACTTC CASSWIEGGEETQYF
TRBJ2-2 - TRBV7-6 - TGTGCCAGCAGCGCCCCCGGGACTCAGAACACCGGGGAGCTGTTTTTT CASSAPGTQNTGELFF
TRBJ2-3 - TRBV10-2 TRBD2 TGCGCCAGCAGTGAGTTGGTGGGAGGGCCTCGAGATACGCAGTATTTT CASSELVGGPRDTQYF
TRBJ1-5 many TRBV6-1 - TGTGCCAGCGGGAGTGGGGATCCGCCCCAGCATTTT CASGSGDPPQHF
TRBJ2-7 - TRBV27 - TGTGCCAGCAGTTTCCAAAGGGGCCCCTACGAGCAGTACTTC CASSFQRGPYEQYF
TRBJ1-1 - TRBV14 TRBD1 TGTGCCAGCAGCCATTACAGGGGTAGAACTGAAGCTTTCTTT CASSHYRGRTEAFF
TRBJ2-1 - TRBV27 - TGTGCCAGCAGTTTCCGCGGGTCCTCCTACAATGAGCAGTTCTTC CASSFRGSSYNEQFF
TRBJ2-3 once TRBV7-7 - TGTGCCAGCAGCTTACTCGGGAGCCCAGATACGCAGTATTTT CASSLLGSPDTQYF
TRBJ2-2 - TRBV7-7 - TGTGCCAGCAGCTTCAGGGACTTTAGCGGGGAGCTGTTTTTT CASSFRDFSGELFF
TRBJ2-5 once TRBV7-3 - TGTGCCAGCAGTTTGGACATCCAAGAGACCCAGTACTTC CASSLDIQETQYF
TRBJ2-5 - TRBV28 - TGTGCCAGCTGGGATTCGAGCGAGACCCAGTACTTC CASWDSSETQYF
TRBJ2-7 - TRBV7-9 - TGTGCCAGCAGCCCCTACCCGGGGTCCCGGAAATACTTC CASSPYPGSRKYF
TRBJ2-7 - TRBV11-2 - TGTGCCAGCAGCTTAAAAACGGCCGCGAGGGGGTACGAGCAGTACTTC CASSLKTAARGYEQYF
TRBJ1-2 - TRBV10-3 - TGTGCCATCAGGCCGGGACTCTCAGATTCTGCCGGCTACACCTTC CAIRPGLSDSAGYTF
TRBJ2-5 - TRBV2 - TGTGCCAGCAGTGGGGGCTTGGGGACCCAATACTTC CASSGGLGTQYF
TRBJ1-1 - TRBV29-1 - TGCAGCGCTAACCCGAGGGCCCTGAACACTGAAGCTTTCTTT CSANPRALNTEAFF
TRBJ2-1 once TRBV7-9 - TGTGCCAGCAGCCTAGGAACTTCCAGTAGCGGTCACAATGAGCAGTTCTTC CASSLGTSSSGHNEQFF
TRBJ2-2 - TRBV7-2 - TGTGCCAGCAGCTTAGTGGGTTACACCGGGGAGCTGTTTTTT CASSLVGYTGELFF
TRBJ2-2 - TRBV19 - TGTGCCAGTAGTGGACTTTCCACCGGGGAGCTGTTTTTT CASSGLSTGELFF
TRBJ1-5 - TRBV6-1 - TGTGCCAGCAGTCGACAAACTGAAATCAATCAGCCCCAGCATTTT CASSRQTEINQPQHF
TRBJ2-7 - TRBV30 TRBD1 TGTGCCGGTATGACAGGGAATGCCTACGAGCAGTACTTC CAGMTGNAYEQYF
TRBJ1-5 once TRBV7-9 TRBD1 TGTGCCAGCAGCAAGACAGGGGGAAATCAGCCCCAGCATTTT CASSKTGGNQPQHF
TRBJ2-3 once TRBV18 - TGTGCCAGCTCACCAGGGGGCGCGGATACGCAGTATTTT CASSPGGADTQYF
TRBJ1-4 - TRBV5-1 - TGCGCCAGCAGCTTGGGACAGGTTCGGGAAAAACTGTTTTTT CASSLGQVREKLFF
TRBJ2-7 once TRBV7-7 - TGTGCCAGCAGCCCACGTCCGTCCAGCGAGCAGTACTTC CASSPRPSSEQYF
TRBJ2-7 - TRBV9 - TGTGCCAGCAGCCTAAGGGTTGGGGGCGAGCAGTACTTC CASSLRVGGEQYF
TRBJ1-5 - TRBV27 TRBD1 TGTGCCAGCAGTAGACAGGGGGCGAATCAGCCCCAGCATTTT CASSRQGANQPQHF
TRBJ1-3 - TRBV9 - TGTGCCAGCAGCGTAAGCCCCCACATAGTAGGCTCTGGAAACACCATATATTTT CASSVSPHIVGSGNTIYF
TRBJ2-7 once TRBV19 - TGTGCCAGTAGTACCCACGGGCTCTCATCCTACGAGCAGTACTTC CASSTHGLSSYEQYF
TRBJ1-3 - TRBV5-1 TRBD1 TGCGCCAGCAGCTTTCTCTCGACAGGGGGGTACCTCTCTGGAAACACCATATATTTT CASSFLSTGGYLSGNTIYF
TRBJ2-7 once TRBV18 - TGTGCCAGCCGTGACACCCCCTCCTACGAGCAGTACTTC CASRDTPSYEQYF
TRBJ2-7 - TRBV7-9 TRBD2 TGTGCCAGCAGTGAAGGGGTTAGCGGGTATGAATACTCCTACGAGCAGTACTTC CASSEGVSGYEYSYEQYF
TRBJ2-2 - TRBV10-3 TRBD2 TGTGCCATCAGTGGTGCGGGAGGGCGGACCGGGGAGCTGTTTTTT CAISGAGGRTGELFF
TRBJ2-3 - TRBV18 TRBD2 TGTGCCAGCTCACTGGGACTACTCACAGATACGCAGTATTTT CASSLGLLTDTQYF
TRBJ2-1 - TRBV29-1 - TGCAGCGCTAGAAGAACAGGTTACAATGAGCAGTTCTTC CSARRTGYNEQFF
TRBJ2-3 - TRBV11-3 TRBD2 TGTGCCAGCAGCTTACGTGGCGGGAGAACCTTAGATACGCAGTATTTT CASSLRGGRTLDTQYF
TRBJ2-2 - TRBV6-5 - TGTGCCAGCATACGGTGGCCTTACACCGGGGAGCTGTTTTTT CASIRWPYTGELFF
TRBJ1-5 - TRBV6-6 - TGTGCCAGCAGTTTTCAAAGGGAGGAATTCAATCAGCCCCAGCATTTT CASSFQREEFNQPQHF